Presented here are 24 T cell receptor beta chains from one specimen sequenced in a study of control samples from healthy donors and cancer patients. TCRdb keeps only in-frame clones here, not all; method: immunoSEQ multiplex PCR. The data show over 30,000 clones, approximately 90% seen once. The sequenced material came from PBMCs. These receptors came from a woman between 40 and 55 years old with lung cancer.

The rearrangement uses TRBV5-1 and TRBJ2-3; D is unclear. Germline V gives CDR1 SGHRS, CDR2 YFSETQ. V lost 2 bases, J lost 0 bases, and 13 bases lay in between. The CDR3 has 16 residues. CDR3 protein: CASSFASPESTDTQYF. The CDR3 DNA reads as TGCGCCAGCAGCTTCGCCTCTCCAGAAAGCACAGATACGCAGTATTTT.

This clone appeared once. The chain combines TRBV2 with TRBJ1-2; TRBD1 matches 7 bases. CDR3 length: 13 amino acids. V shed 7 bases, J shed 6 bases, and the junction held 8 bases outside the gene matches. Per germline, CDR1 SNHLY and CDR2 FYNNEI. For the CDR3, the DNA is TGTGCCAGCAACACGTTCGACAGGGATGGCTACACCTTC. Translating it yields CASNTFDRDGYTF.

The V and J genes are TRBV29-1 and TRBJ2-7; the D is unclear. V lost 3 bases, J lost 7 bases, and 13 bases lay in between. The CDR3 has 12 residues. Germline CDR1 and CDR2: SQVTM and ANQGSEA. The CDR3 reads CSVDWGLREQYF. CDR3 DNA: TGCAGCGTTGACTGGGGTTTGAGGGAGCAGTACTTC.

In nucleotides, the CDR3 is TGCAGCGTTGGGGAGGGGGCCGGGGAGACCCAGTACTTC. It yields the protein CSVGEGAGETQYF. This sequence joins TRBV29-1 and TRBJ2-5; D possibly uses TRBD1 or TRBD2 (7 bases each). Germline CDR1 reads SQVTM; CDR2 reads ANQGSEA. Trimming left V 4 bases short and J 5 bases short, with 14 bases between. CDR3 size: 13 residues.

This sequence joins TRBV11-2 and TRBJ1-4, with TRBD1 matching over 8 bases. Germline CDR1 SGHAT, CDR2 FQNNGV. This CDR3 contains 16 residues. V lost 3 bases and J lost 0; bases outside the gene matches: 3. CDR3 amino acids: CASSLGQAATNEKLFF. DNA of the CDR3: TGTGCCAGCAGCTTGGGACAGGCTGCAACTAATGAAAAACTGTTTTTT.

The chain is built from TRBV5-1 and TRBJ2-7; TRBD1 agrees at 8 bases. V lost 5 bases, J lost 4 bases, and 8 bases stayed unmatched. The CDR3 sequence is 14 residues long. Germline V gene lookup returns CDR1 SGHRS and CDR2 YFSETQ. Here the CDR3 DNA reads TGCGCCAGCAGAGTAGGACAGGGAGATTACGAGCAGTACTTC. As protein: CASRVGQGDYEQYF.

This chain uses TRBV15 with TRBJ2-5; a weak D match, TRBD1 (5 bases). Germline assignment: CDR1 LNHNV and CDR2 YYDKDF (reference sequence). Trimming took 5 bases from V and 9 from J, leaving 13 bases between them. This CDR3 region has 12 residues. CDR3 loop: CATSGATAAQYF. CDR3 nucleotides: TGTGCCACCAGCGGGGCAACCGCGGCCCAGTACTTC.

J is TRBJ2-2 and V is TRBV30; D tentatively fits TRBD1 or TRBD2 (6 bases each). V was trimmed by 1 base and J by 9 bases, leaving 15 bases between them. From germline, CDR1 is GTSNPN and CDR2 SVGIG (reference sequence). This CDR3 is built from 14 residues. The DNA for the CDR3 is TGTGCCTGGAGTGCCAACAGGGAGGTCAGGGAGCTGTTTTTT. Protein product: CAWSANREVRELFF.

The rearrangement links TRBV2 to TRBJ2-7; 14 bases are a match to TRBD2. Germline loops: CDR1 SNHLY, CDR2 FYNNEI. The CDR3 covers 18 residues. V trimming: 5 bases; J trimming: 3 bases; junction bases outside the gene matches: 12. The CDR3 loop reads CASSQTSGGAFFGYEQYF. As DNA, the CDR3 is TGTGCCAGCAGTCAGACTAGCGGGGGGGCCTTTTTTGGCTACGAGCAGTACTTC.

This rearrangement joins TRBV4-2 to TRBJ1-4; a possible D gene is TRBD1 (6 bases). Germline CDR1 and CDR2: LGHNA and YNFKEQ. This CDR3 comprises 15 residues. V gave up 4 bases and J gave up 7 bases, with 16 bases separating them. In nucleotides, the CDR3 is TGTGCCAGCAGCCCAAGGCAGGGGCCGGGTGAAAAACTGTTTTTT. Its translation: CASSPRQGPGEKLFF.

The gene calls are TRBV5-8 and TRBJ1-3; weak D call: TRBD1 (5 bases). Germline CDR1 and CDR2: SGHTS and YDEGEE. Trimming removed 1 base from V and 1 base from J, with 9 bases in between. This CDR3 contains 15 residues. DNA for the CDR3: TGTGCCAGCAGCTTGAGTGGGGGGTCTGGAAACACCATATATTTT. Its translation: CASSLSGGSGNTIYF.

The chain links TRBV30 to TRBJ1-6, with TRBD1 as a possible D gene (6 bases). Trimming shortened V by 7 bases and J by 9 bases, and 19 bases separated the two germline ends. This CDR3 comprises 14 residues. Germline-derived CDR1 and CDR2 are GTSNPN and SVGIG (reference sequence). CDR3 sequence: CALRQSGAGSPLHF. The CDR3 DNA reads as TGTGCCTTACGACAGTCGGGGGCGGGTTCACCCCTCCACTTT.

This chain connects TRBV6-5 to TRBJ1-2, with 7 bases aligning to TRBD1. Germline V gene lookup returns CDR1 MNHEY and CDR2 SVGAGI. The CDR3 has 13 residues. V lost 8 bases, J lost 3 bases, and 6 bases stayed unmatched. The CDR3 reads CASGDRFYYGYTF. The CDR3 coding sequence is TGTGCCAGCGGGGACAGATTTTACTATGGCTACACCTTC.

This clone occurred a few times. The chain couples TRBV7-9 to TRBJ1-1, with D hard to call. V was shortened by 5 bases and J by 11 bases, with 12 bases between the two germline ends. The germline V gene has CDR1 SEHNR and CDR2 FQNEAQ (reference sequence). The CDR3 length is 11 residues. This chain's CDR3 is CASSPGFGAFF. DNA for the CDR3: TGTGCCAGCAGCCCCGGATTTGGGGCTTTCTTT.

The chain uses TRBV5-4 and TRBJ1-1, with D unclear. V was clipped by 1 base and J by 7 bases, with 11 bases between them. There are 13 residues in the CDR3. From germline, CDR1 is SGHNT and CDR2 YYREEE (reference sequence). The CDR3 nucleotides are TGTGCCAGCAGCTTGAGTCAGAGCTATGAAGCTTTCTTT. Residues: CASSLSQSYEAFF.

This clone was recorded only once. The chain employs TRBV5-1 and TRBJ2-7; 8 bases fit TRBD2. Germline V CDR1 and CDR2: SGHRS, YFSETQ. This CDR3 comprises 14 residues. V dropped 0 bases and J dropped 7; count of bases not matched to a gene: 6. In nucleotides, the CDR3 is TGCGCCAGCAGCTTGGCGGGGGGGGCGAGTGAGCAGTACTTC. As protein: CASSLAGGASEQYF.

This clone was recorded once. V and J are TRBV12-5 and TRBJ2-1; D is uncertain. The CDR3 covers 15 residues. The germline CDR1 and CDR2 sequences are LGHNT and FRNRAP. V was trimmed by 4 bases and J by 7 bases, leaving 17 bases between them. In nucleotides, the CDR3 is TGTGCTAGTGGTTCCCCCTGGGTCGAAAGGAATGAGCAGTTCTTC. Translation gives CASGSPWVERNEQFF. The entire variable domain, with the rest obtained from reference TRBV12-5 and TRBJ2-1, is as follows: DARVTQTPRHKVTEMGQEVTMRCQPILGHNTVFWYRQTMMQGLELLAYFRNRAPLDDSGMPKDRFSAEMPDATLATLKIQPSEPRDSAVYFCASGSPWVERNEQFFGPGTRLTVL.

The rearrangement uses TRBV27 and TRBJ2-7, with TRBD1 matching 7 bases. Germline CDR1 is MNHEY and CDR2 is SMNVEV (reference sequence). The CDR3 runs to 13 residues. V shed 4 bases and J 7 bases; nucleotides not matched to a gene: 7. In nucleotides, the CDR3 is TGTGCCAGCAGTTCCCGGACAGGATGGGAGCAGTACTTC. It translates to CASSSRTGWEQYF.

The chain combines TRBV11-3 with TRBJ2-3; D is perhaps TRBD2 (6 bases). CDR3 length equals 16 residues. V gave up 5 bases and J gave up 0 bases, with 15 bases separating them. Per the germline V gene, CDR1 is SGHNT and CDR2 is YENEEA. CDR3 DNA sequence: TGTGCCAGCAGCCCCTCGGGGGACCCTAGCACAGATACGCAGTATTTT. Translated, it gives CASSPSGDPSTDTQYF.

The rearrangement uses TRBV19 and TRBJ1-1; possible D gene TRBD1, 6 bases. The CDR3 has 14 amino acids. Germline V lookup: CDR1 LNHDA, CDR2 SQIVND (reference sequence). V was cut by 7 bases and J by 5 bases, with 17 bases left in between. The CDR3 protein is CASIPTGYGTEAFF. The DNA of the CDR3 is TGTGCCAGTATCCCGACAGGCTATGGGACTGAAGCTTTCTTT.

The J gene is TRBJ2-5, the V gene TRBV27, with 8 bases lining up with TRBD1. From germline, CDR1 is MNHEY and CDR2 SMNVEV (reference sequence). Trimming took 4 bases from V and 4 from J; bases not matched to a gene: 5. The CDR3 contains 14 residues. CDR3 in DNA: TGTGCCAGCAGTTCGAATACAGGGGGAGAGACCCAGTACTTC. Its protein product is CASSSNTGGETQYF.

The chain uses TRBV20-1 and TRBJ1-1, with 7 bases lining up with TRBD1. The V segment lost 3 bases and the J segment 5 bases; nucleotides outside the gene matches: 9. The V gene's germline CDR1 is DFQATT and CDR2 SNEGSKA (reference sequence). This CDR3 is built from 14 residues. In DNA form, the CDR3 reads TGCAGTGCTAGTAGGTTCGCAGGGGGAACTGAAGCTTTCTTT. Its protein is CSASRFAGGTEAFF.

This sequence joins TRBV19 and TRBJ1-4; 7 bases are shared with TRBD1. The CDR3 totals 19 residues. With 6 bases clipped from V and 7 bases from J, the junction kept 23 bases outside the gene matches. The germline V gene has CDR1 LNHDA and CDR2 SQIVND (reference sequence). In DNA, the CDR3 is TGTGCCAGTAGCCTCCGGGACAGATACATCCTACGTCGGGGTGAAAAACTGTTTTTT. This translates into CASSLRDRYILRRGEKLFF.

The gene calls are TRBV6-5 and TRBJ2-2; 9 bases are a match to TRBD1. This CDR3 is built from 14 residues. CDR1 is MNHEY, CDR2 SVGAGI, per germline. The ends lost 7 bases at V and 4 bases at J; junction bases unmatched: 4. CDR3 in DNA: TGTGCCAGCACCAGGGACAGGGTCACCGGGGAGCTGTTTTTT. Translated: CASTRDRVTGELFF.